Presented here are 8 T cell receptor beta chains from one specimen sequenced in a study of spatial heterogeneity in lung cancer. These receptors' targets are unknown. Notes on the study in general: Tracking of tumor mutation counts was seen in expanded intratumoral alpha and beta TCR counts.

TCRdb used MiXCR to reprocess the 5' RACE reads, holding one entry per CDR3 protein. This sample has about 18,000 distinct CDR3 sequences, with roughly 7.5% found just once. The time point: sample taken at primary tumor resection. This specimen consisted of lung tumor tissue, obtained at surgery. The receptors shown here come from a male donor with early-stage non-small cell lung cancer.

The J gene is TRBJ2-7, the V gene TRBV7-2; D ambiguous. This CDR3 is 12 amino acids long. CDR1 and CDR2 (germline): SGHTA, FQGNSA. V gave up 3 bases and J gave up 6 bases, with 9 bases separating them. CDR3 residues: CASSFGVFEQYF. The CDR3 bases are TGTGCCAGCAGCTTTGGAGTCTTCGAGCAGTACTTC.

The chain combines TRBV20-1 with TRBJ1-2; possibly TRBD1 for D (5 bases). CDR1 and CDR2 (germline): DFQATT, SNEGSKA (reference sequence). This CDR3 comprises 15 residues. V was cut by 5 bases and J by 0 bases, with 16 bases left in between. The DNA of the CDR3 is TGCAGTGCTTACCGACAGACGTTAGCTAACTATGGCTACACCTTC. It yields the protein CSAYRQTLANYGYTF.

The chain joins TRBV6-2 or TRBV6-3 to TRBJ2-1; 10 bases are shared with TRBD2. V shed 11 bases and J 9 bases; nucleotides not matched to a gene: 16. CDR1 MNHEY and CDR2 SVGEGT come from the germline V gene. CDR3 length: 15 residues. In DNA form, the CDR3 reads TGTGCCTCCAGTTACTCGGCTAGCGGGGGAGGTGAGCAGTTCTTC. Translating gives CASSYSASGGGEQFF.

This clonotype was recorded a few times. This chain uses TRBV4-2 with TRBJ2-3; no clear D gene. Germline CDR1 LGHNA, CDR2 YNFKEQ. The CDR3 is made up of 16 amino acids. Trimming removed 2 bases at V and 1 base at J, with 13 bases between. The CDR3 sequence: CASSQLSGPRTDTQYF. The CDR3 DNA is TGTGCCAGCAGCCAACTCTCTGGTCCACGCACAGATACGCAGTATTTT.

As to this clonotype: With a much larger clone just one base away, this may be a read error. The CDR3: CASRLGVLNTEAFF. The CDR3 DNA is TGTGCCAGCAGATTGGGAGTCTTGAACACTGAAGCTTTCTTT. The genes are TRBV7-9 and TRBJ1-1; D gene unclear. Germline loops: CDR1 SEHNR, CDR2 FQNEAQ (reference sequence). This CDR3 contains 14 residues. The V and J ends lost 6 bases and 0 bases respectively, with 11 bases between them.

This clonotype came up many times. The rearrangement links TRBV20-1 to TRBJ1-2, with 11 bases lining up with TRBD1. This CDR3 comprises 14 residues. From germline, CDR1 is DFQATT and CDR2 SNEGSKA (reference sequence). V shed 4 bases, J shed 7 bases, and the junction held 8 bases outside the gene matches. The CDR3 region is CSANRDRGMGGYTF. The CDR3 region has the DNA TGCAGTGCTAACCGGGACAGGGGGATGGGTGGCTACACCTTC.

The chain couples TRBV19 to TRBJ2-6; D is perhaps TRBD2 (5 bases). CDR3 size: 17 residues. Trimming took 3 bases from V and 0 from J, leaving 12 bases between them. Germline CDR1 reads LNHDA; CDR2 reads SQIVND (reference sequence). This chain's CDR3 is CASSIGVGFSGANVLTF. The DNA of the CDR3 is TGTGCCAGTAGTATCGGGGTTGGCTTCTCTGGGGCCAACGTCCTGACTTTC.

The chain recombines TRBV28 with TRBJ2-7; D is uncertain. Trimming removed 6 bases from V and 4 bases from J, with 13 bases in between. This CDR3 contains 13 residues. Germline V gene lookup returns CDR1 MDHEN and CDR2 SYDVKM. The DNA for the CDR3 is TGTGCCAGCAGAAGGCCCCCGCGATACGAGCAGTACTTC. It is translated as CASRRPPRYEQYF.